The clone carrying this TCR beta chain was seen more than once but under ten times. The antigen remains undetermined. The entry originates in a study of T-cell memory formation after mild COVID-19. Study background: Largely donor-specific TCR clusters were found. Study results and caveats: A second wave expanding day 15 to 37 was CD4+-biased; contracting clones were balanced. Memory sampled before infection contained some responding clones, suggesting cross-reactive memory joined.

MiXCR, applied by TCRdb to the 5' RACE reads, yields one record per CDR3 protein. The profile shows 410,000 or so distinct CDR3 sequences, around 22% of them singletons. The CDR3 is 16 residues long. Trimming took 4 bases from V and 6 from J, leaving 19 bases between them. Per germline, CDR1 KGHSH and CDR2 LQKENI. The chain employs TRBV18 and TRBJ2-1; tentatively, D is TRBD1 (5 bases). The origin of this receptor is an adult woman who had mild COVID-19 (a few samples of this study predate the infection). Cell type and time point are not known. Sequencing input: PBMCs or a T cell subset sorted from them (not recorded which). As DNA, the CDR3 is TGTGCCAGCTCACTCCTTGACGTACGGCAGGGCAATGAGCAGTTCTTC. Encoded protein: CASSLLDVRQGNEQFF.